Each of the 15 T cell receptor beta chains below was sequenced from the same sample in a study of T cells after yellow fever vaccination. TCRdb passed the 5' RACE reads through MiXCR, listing each CDR3 protein once. The sample lists some 290,000 distinct CDR3 sequences; about 10% were seen once. Source: CD4+ T cells sorted from PBMCs, taken 45 days after the yellow fever booster vaccination. The receptor source for this set is a young man who received the YFV17D yellow fever vaccine.

This clonotype was recorded many times. The chain employs TRBV7-9 and TRBJ2-7, with no clear D. The CDR3 sequence is 13 residues long. Trimming cost V 0 bases and J 4 bases, with 7 bases left between them. Germline CDR1 reads SEHNR; CDR2 reads FQNEAQ (reference sequence). The chain's CDR3 is CASSLAGGYEQYV. CDR3 coding DNA: TGTGCCAGCAGCTTAGCGGGCGGATACGAGCAGTACGTC.

The rearrangement joins TRBV2 to TRBJ2-2; no reliable D call. The CDR3 totals 13 residues. V lost 4 bases to trimming and J lost 6 bases, with 9 bases between them. Germline lookup yields CDR1 SNHLY and CDR2 FYNNEI. The CDR3 reads CASSAGYAGELFF. The CDR3 nucleotides are TGTGCCAGCAGTGCCGGGTATGCCGGGGAGCTGTTTTTT. Full variable domain (rest looked up from reference TRBV2 and TRBJ2-2): EPEVTQTPSHQVTQMGQEVILRCVPISNHLYFYWYRQILGQKVEFLVSFYNNEISEKSEIFDDQFSVERPDGSNFTLKIRSTKLEDSAMYFCASSAGYAGELFFGEGSRLTVL.

The chain links TRBV3-1 to TRBJ2-5; possible D gene TRBD2, 6 bases. Trimming pared 0 bases from V and 8 bases from J, leaving 13 bases between. This CDR3 comprises 14 residues. CDR1 is LGHDT, CDR2 YNNKEL, per germline (reference sequence). CDR3 region: CASSQDRWRVTQYF. The CDR3 nucleotides are TGTGCCAGCAGCCAAGATAGATGGAGGGTAACCCAGTACTTC.

This clonotype was counted ten times or more. The V and J genes are TRBV11-2 and TRBJ2-3; perhaps TRBD2 as D (7 bases). Germline V gene lookup returns CDR1 SGHAT and CDR2 FQNNGV. Trimming left V 4 bases short and J 5 bases short, with 13 bases between. The CDR3 has 14 residues. CDR3 loop: CASSWGGLVDTQYF. The CDR3 nucleotides read TGTGCCAGCAGCTGGGGGGGCCTGGTAGATACGCAGTATTTT. Supplemented by reference TRBV11-2 and TRBJ2-3, the full variable domain reads EAGVAQSPRYKIIEKRQSVAFWCNPISGHATLYWYQQILGQGPKLLIQFQNNGVVDDSQLPKDRFSAERLKGVDSTLKIQPAKLEDSAVYLCASSWGGLVDTQYFGPGTRLTVL.

This clonotype came up many times. V usage is TRBV5-1 and J usage is TRBJ1-5; the D is unclear. CDR3 size: 13 residues. Germline V gives CDR1 SGHRS, CDR2 YFSETQ. The V end was cut by 5 bases, the J end by 2 bases, with 8 bases between. The CDR3 bases are TGCGCCAGCAGTAAAGGTGGCAATCAGCCCCAGCATTTT. Translated: CASSKGGNQPQHF.

This rearrangement joins TRBV11-2 to TRBJ2-2, with 8 bases that match TRBD2. Looked up from germline, CDR1 is SGHAT and CDR2 is FQNNGV. This CDR3 is built from 16 residues. V dropped 5 bases and J dropped 0; count of bases not matched to a gene: 5. The CDR3 reads CASSTRRGANTGELFF. The DNA for the CDR3 is TGTGCCAGCAGCACCCGGCGGGGGGCGAACACCGGGGAGCTGTTTTTT. Full variable domain (outside the CDR3, taken from reference TRBV11-2 and TRBJ2-2): EAGVAQSPRYKIIEKRQSVAFWCNPISGHATLYWYQQILGQGPKLLIQFQNNGVVDDSQLPKDRFSAERLKGVDSTLKIQPAKLEDSAVYLCASSTRRGANTGELFFGEGSRLTVL.

This rearrangement joins TRBV20-1 to TRBJ2-3; D gene uncertain. Germline V CDR1 and CDR2: DFQATT, SNEGSKA (reference sequence). The CDR3 covers 12 residues. Trimming left V 2 bases short and J 6 bases short, with 9 bases between. The CDR3: CSARQSRDTQYF. The CDR3 DNA follows: TGCAGTGCTAGACAATCACGGGATACGCAGTATTTT.

The table lists this clonotype with a few counts. This chain connects TRBV28 to TRBJ2-3; D is undetermined. Per germline, CDR1 MDHEN and CDR2 SYDVKM. There are 14 residues in the CDR3. V shed 5 bases and J shed 4 bases, with 13 bases lying between them. DNA for the CDR3: TGTGCCAGCAGTCCGCGACCAATCGCAGATACGCAGTATTTT. This translates into CASSPRPIADTQYF.

This clonotype was observed at least ten times. The chain joins TRBV5-1 to TRBJ2-2; D call uncertain. Trimming took off 5 bases at V and 4 bases at J, with 6 bases between the two ends. There are 12 residues in the CDR3. Germline CDR1 SGHRS, CDR2 YFSETQ. As DNA, the CDR3 is TGCGCCAGCAGGGAGCTCACCGGGGAGCTGTTTTTT. Encoded protein: CASRELTGELFF.

This clonotype was found a few times. This chain uses TRBV6-2 or TRBV6-3 with TRBJ2-3, with 8 bases fitting TRBD2. CDR3 length equals 14 residues. The junction had 5 bases not matched to a gene; V was cut back by 7 bases and J by 2 bases. Per germline, CDR1 MNHEY and CDR2 SVGEGT. The chain's CDR3 is CASTGGGFTDTQYF. DNA for the CDR3: TGTGCCAGCACCGGGGGGGGTTTCACAGATACGCAGTATTTT.

This clonotype showed up many times. V is TRBV11-2 and J is TRBJ2-1, with 12 bases fitting TRBD2. Germline CDR1 and CDR2: SGHAT and FQNNGV. V shed 1 base and J 4 bases; nucleotides not matched to a gene: 2. This CDR3 comprises 16 residues. The CDR3 spells CASSLGTSGGYNEQFF. CDR3 nucleotide sequence: TGTGCCAGCAGCTTAGGTACTAGCGGGGGGTACAATGAGCAGTTCTTC.

This clonotype was detected only a few times. This sequence joins TRBV29-1 and TRBJ1-1; no clear D. V was clipped by 5 bases and J by 1 base, with 11 bases between them. The CDR3 runs to 13 residues. CDR1 SQVTM and CDR2 ANQGSEA come from the germline V gene. The CDR3 DNA follows: TGCAGCGTTCGGGAGCATGAGAACACTGAAGCTTTCTTT. It codes for CSVREHENTEAFF.

In its sample, this clonotype was seen many times. The chain carries TRBV20-1 and TRBJ1-5; 7 positions match TRBD1. The V gene end was trimmed by 3 bases and the J gene end by 6 bases; junction bases not matched to a gene: 5. CDR3 length: 13 residues. Germline V gene data show CDR1 as DFQATT and CDR2 as SNEGSKA (reference sequence). CDR3 bases: TGCAGTGCTAGGTTAGGGGGCGGTCAGCCCCAGCATTTT. This encodes CSARLGGGQPQHF.

This clonotype was seen many times. This chain uses TRBV7-9 with TRBJ2-1; 14 nucleotides align to TRBD2. Germline V CDR1 and CDR2: SEHNR, FQNEAQ (reference sequence). This CDR3 is built from 17 residues. V gave up 5 bases and J gave up 4 bases; unmatched junction bases: 7. CDR3 in amino acids: CASSPTSGGAKYNEQFF. CDR3 nucleotide sequence: TGTGCCAGCAGCCCGACTAGCGGGGGGGCAAAGTACAATGAGCAGTTCTTC.

This clonotype was detected a few times. The rearrangement uses TRBV3-1 and TRBJ2-7, with D maybe TRBD1 (5 bases). The germline V gene encodes CDR1 LGHDT and CDR2 YNNKEL (reference sequence). CDR3 length: 15 residues. V dropped 1 base and J dropped 6 bases, with 16 bases sitting between them. The CDR3 nucleotides are TGTGCCAGCAGCCAAGGAGTGGACAAACCGGGCGAGCAGTACGTC. Protein: CASSQGVDKPGEQYV.